This T cell receptor (beta chain) appears in the sequencing data of a study of vaccination and CD4 T cells after COVID-19. Study overall: Post-COVID sampling occurred a median around 97 days after diagnosis (range 35 to 161).

Treatment specified: roughly ten-day PBMC culture with coronavirus spike peptide pools or control peptides (ViraFEST assay). An unexposed donor provided the CD4+ T cells, which were collected before the COVID-19 pandemic (2011-2018). Contingent on cell availability, unexposed-donor CD4+ T cells were interrogated with SARS-CoV-2 S/N and four cold-coronavirus spikes. With 4 bases clipped from V and 4 bases from J, the junction kept 3 bases outside the gene matches. The germline gives CDR1 GTSNPN, CDR2 SVGIG (reference sequence). The CDR3 is 14 amino acids. The study sequenced cultured CD4+ T cell DNA using the Oncomine TCR Beta short-read assay. The template was genomic DNA from cultured CD4+ T cells. TCRdb re-analysed the PCR reads in MiXCR, keeping a single row per CDR3 protein. The table records about 11,000 distinct CDR3 sequences, approximately 30% of them present only once. As to this clonotype: The antigen is not known.

The chain joins TRBV30 to TRBJ2-1, with 11 bases lining up with TRBD1. The receptor's source is a human donor in good health. Input material: CD4+ T cells from blood, cultured in vitro. The CDR3 DNA reads TGTGCCTGGAACCGGGACAGGGGGTACAATGAGCAGTTCTTC. This gives the protein CAWNRDRGYNEQFF.